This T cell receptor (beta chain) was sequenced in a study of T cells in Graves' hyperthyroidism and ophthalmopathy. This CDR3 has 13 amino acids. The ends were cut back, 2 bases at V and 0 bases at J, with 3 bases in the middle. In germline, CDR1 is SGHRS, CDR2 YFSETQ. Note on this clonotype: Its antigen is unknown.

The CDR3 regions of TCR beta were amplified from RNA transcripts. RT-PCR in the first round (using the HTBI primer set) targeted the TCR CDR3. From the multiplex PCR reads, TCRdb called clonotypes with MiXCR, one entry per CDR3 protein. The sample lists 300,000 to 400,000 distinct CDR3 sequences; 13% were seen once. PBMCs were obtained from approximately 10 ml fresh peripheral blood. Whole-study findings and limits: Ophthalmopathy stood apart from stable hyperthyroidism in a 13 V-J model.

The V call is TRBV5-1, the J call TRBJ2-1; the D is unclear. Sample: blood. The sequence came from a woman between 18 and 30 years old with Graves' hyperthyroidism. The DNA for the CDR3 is TGCGCCAGCAGCTTATTCTCCTACAATGAGCAGTTCTTC. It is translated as CASSLFSYNEQFF.